The 9 T cell receptor beta chains listed next were all sequenced from one sample in a study of HIV-infected patients and healthy controls. All unsorted peripheral T cells were captured because whole blood was used without fractionation. cDNA was made from around 0.5 ug RNA using alpha and beta constant primers. Alpha and beta chain libraries were made separately by chain-specific third strand synthesis with multiplexing indices. Each CDR3 protein gets one entry after TCRdb re-called the 5' RACE reads with MiXCR. There are 12,000 to 15,000 distinct CDR3 sequences in the sample; 9.9% occur only once, and approximately 6.8% lies in the top ten. Sequenced input: blood. These receptors were collected from an adult in good health.

This clonotype was counted many times. The chain links TRBV6-2 or TRBV6-3 to TRBJ2-3, with TRBD2 matching over 9 bases. V was pared by 10 bases and J by 9 bases, with 17 bases of the junction left unmatched. CDR1 MNHEY and CDR2 SVGEGT come from the germline V gene. There are 15 residues in the CDR3. The CDR3 sequence: CAIDDSGGDRGTQYF. CDR3 nucleotide sequence: TGTGCCATCGACGATAGCGGGGGCGACCGAGGGACGCAGTATTTT.

By share, this clonotype ranks as medium-sized. The J gene is TRBJ2-3, the V gene TRBV6-1; TRBD2 matches 7 bases. The CDR3 sequence is 13 residues long. Germline trimming cut 8 bases from V and 2 bases from J; bases unmatched to any gene: 4. Germline CDR1 is MNHNS and CDR2 is SASEGT. The CDR3 nucleotides read TGTGCCAGCCTGGGACTATCCACAGATACGCAGTATTTT. Its translation: CASLGLSTDTQYF.

This clonotype was detected ten times or more. V is TRBV6-2 or TRBV6-3 and J is TRBJ2-7; 8 bases map to TRBD1. CDR1 and CDR2 (germline): MNHEY, SVGEGT. V shed 2 bases, J shed 3 bases, and the junction held 9 bases outside the gene matches. The CDR3 totals 16 residues. The CDR3 DNA reads as TGTGCCAGCAGTTACCGCCCAGGACAGGGAGGCTACGAGCAGTACTTC. It encodes CASSYRPGQGGYEQYF.

This clonotype is medium-sized (0.01 to 0.1%) by share. The V and J genes are TRBV6-2 or TRBV6-3 and TRBJ2-1; 7 positions agree with TRBD2. CDR1 is MNHEY and CDR2 is SVGEGT in the germline V gene. The CDR3 extends over 14 amino acids. V lost 4 bases, J lost 8 bases, and 8 bases stayed unmatched. This CDR3 is CASSSAGEVDEQFF. In nucleotides, the CDR3 is TGTGCCAGCAGTTCGGCGGGAGAGGTCGATGAGCAGTTCTTC.

This clonotype was observed at least ten times. The V and J genes are TRBV5-4 and TRBJ2-1; no clear D gene. V shed 0 bases and J shed 0 bases, with 10 bases lying between them. CDR1 is SGHNT, CDR2 YYREEE, per germline (reference sequence). The CDR3 is made up of 16 amino acids. The CDR3 protein is CASSLDVTLSYNEQFF. The CDR3 bases are TGTGCCAGCAGCTTGGATGTGACTCTCTCCTACAATGAGCAGTTCTTC.

This chain links TRBV4-2 with TRBJ1-2, with D possibly TRBD1 on 6 matching bases. This CDR3 has 15 residues. V lost 0 bases and J 0 bases, leaving 8 bases between the germline ends. The germline CDR1 and CDR2 sequences are LGHNA and YNFKEQ. This CDR3 reads CASSQERQANYGYTF. The CDR3 DNA follows: TGTGCCAGCAGCCAAGAACGACAGGCTAACTATGGCTACACCTTC.

The chain uses TRBV7-9 and TRBJ2-3; D is ambiguous. The CDR3 loop spans 16 amino acids. CDR1 is SEHNR and CDR2 is FQNEAQ in the germline V gene (reference sequence). With 5 bases removed from V and 4 bases from J, the gap between germline ends came to 19 bases. CDR3 nucleotides: TGTGCCAGCAGCCCCGAGGAGCTGAATTGGGCAGATACGCAGTATTTT. It translates to CASSPEELNWADTQYF.

This clonotype qualifies as medium-sized (0.01 to 0.1%). The rearrangement joins TRBV7-3 to TRBJ2-1; 8 nucleotides align to TRBD2. V shed 1 base and J 3 bases; nucleotides not matched to a gene: 2. CDR3 length: 15 residues. The V gene's germline CDR1 is SGHTA and CDR2 FQGTGA. CDR3 in DNA: TGTGCCAGCAGCTTAAGTGGGACTAGCTACAATGAGCAGTTCTTC. This translates into CASSLSGTSYNEQFF.

This clonotype is medium-sized by share. The chain links TRBV3-1 to TRBJ1-1; no clear D. The ends were cut back, 7 bases at V and 1 base at J, with 10 bases in the middle. The germline gives CDR1 LGHDT, CDR2 YNNKEL (reference sequence). The CDR3 totals 13 residues. CDR3 in amino acids: CASTRQANTEAFF. In DNA form, the CDR3 reads TGTGCCAGCACACGACAAGCGAACACTGAAGCTTTCTTT.